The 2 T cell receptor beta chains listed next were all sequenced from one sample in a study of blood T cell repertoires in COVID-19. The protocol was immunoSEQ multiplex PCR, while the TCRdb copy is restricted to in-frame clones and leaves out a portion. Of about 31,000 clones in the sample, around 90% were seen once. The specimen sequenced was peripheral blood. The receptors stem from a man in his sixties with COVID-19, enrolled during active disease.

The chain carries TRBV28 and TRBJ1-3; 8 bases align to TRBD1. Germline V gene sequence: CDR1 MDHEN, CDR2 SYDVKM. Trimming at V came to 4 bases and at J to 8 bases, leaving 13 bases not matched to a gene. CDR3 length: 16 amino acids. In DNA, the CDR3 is TGTGCCAGCAGTTCCCCTGGGACAGGACGACCATACACCATATATTTT. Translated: CASSSPGTGRPYTIYF.

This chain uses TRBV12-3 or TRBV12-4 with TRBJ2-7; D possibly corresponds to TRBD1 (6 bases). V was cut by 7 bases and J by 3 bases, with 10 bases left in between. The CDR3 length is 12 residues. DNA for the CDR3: TGTGCCAGCATGGAAGGGGGCTACGAGCAGTACTTC. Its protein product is CASMEGGYEQYF.